This TCR beta chain derives from a study of blood T cell repertoires in COVID-19. About the research overall: Acute and convalescent COVID-19 specimens originated in the United States, Italy and Spain. PBMCs, B-cell-depleted T cells, or T cells were the source of the cDNA or gDNA that made up the material.

Profiling relied on immunoSEQ multiplex PCR, and the TCRdb table lists in-frame clones only, not all of them. The sample records some 140,000 clones, roughly 83% being singletons. This clone has just one count. Trimming cost V 6 bases and J 4 bases; bases outside gene matches: 8. The CDR3 extends over 15 amino acids. Germline loops: CDR1 SGHTA, CDR2 FQGNSA. This sequence was found in an elderly woman with acute or convalescent COVID-19. V and J are TRBV7-2 and TRBJ1-1; 10 nucleotides align to TRBD1. The specimen was peripheral blood. CDR3 region: CASSSTGGGGTEAFF. The DNA for the CDR3 is TGTGCCAGCAGTTCGACAGGGGGCGGTGGCACTGAAGCTTTCTTT.